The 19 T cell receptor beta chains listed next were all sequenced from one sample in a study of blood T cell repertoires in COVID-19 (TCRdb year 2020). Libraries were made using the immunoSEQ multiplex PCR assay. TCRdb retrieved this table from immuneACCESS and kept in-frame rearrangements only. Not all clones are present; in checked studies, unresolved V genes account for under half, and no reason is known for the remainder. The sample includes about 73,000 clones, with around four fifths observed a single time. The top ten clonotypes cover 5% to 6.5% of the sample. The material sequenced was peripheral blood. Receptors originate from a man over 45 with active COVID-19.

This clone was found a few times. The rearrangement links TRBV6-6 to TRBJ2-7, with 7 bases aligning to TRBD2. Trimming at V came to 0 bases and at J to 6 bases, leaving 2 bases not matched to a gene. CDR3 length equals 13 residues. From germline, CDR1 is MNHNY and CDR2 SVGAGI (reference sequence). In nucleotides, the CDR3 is TGTGCCAGCAGTTACTCGGGAGGGTTCGAGCAGTACTTC. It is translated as CASSYSGGFEQYF.

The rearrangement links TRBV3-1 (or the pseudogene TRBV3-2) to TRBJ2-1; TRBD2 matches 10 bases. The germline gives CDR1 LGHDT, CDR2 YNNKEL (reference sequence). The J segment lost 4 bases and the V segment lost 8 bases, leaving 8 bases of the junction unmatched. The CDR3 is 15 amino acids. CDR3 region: CASGLLAGLYNEQFF. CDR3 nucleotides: TGTGCCAGCGGCCTACTAGCGGGGTTGTACAATGAGCAGTTCTTC.

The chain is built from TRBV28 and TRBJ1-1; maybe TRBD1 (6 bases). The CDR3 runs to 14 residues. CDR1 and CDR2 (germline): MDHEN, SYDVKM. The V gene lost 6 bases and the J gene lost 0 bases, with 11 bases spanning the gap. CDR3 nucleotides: TGTGCCAGCAGGCGGACAGAGCTGAACACTGAAGCTTTCTTT. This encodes CASRRTELNTEAFF.

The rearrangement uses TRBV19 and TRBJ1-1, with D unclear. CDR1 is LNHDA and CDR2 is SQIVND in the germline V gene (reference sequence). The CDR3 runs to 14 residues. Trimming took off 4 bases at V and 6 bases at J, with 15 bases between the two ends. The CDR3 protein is CASSNQVSEAEAFF. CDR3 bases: TGTGCCAGTAGTAACCAAGTCTCTGAGGCTGAAGCTTTCTTT.

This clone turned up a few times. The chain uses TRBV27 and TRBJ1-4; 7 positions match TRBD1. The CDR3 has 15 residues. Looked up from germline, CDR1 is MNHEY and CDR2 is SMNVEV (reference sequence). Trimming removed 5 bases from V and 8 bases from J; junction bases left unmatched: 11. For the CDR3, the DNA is TGTGCCAGCAGTCCTCGACAGGGATTCCAGGAAAAACTGTTTTTT. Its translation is CASSPRQGFQEKLFF. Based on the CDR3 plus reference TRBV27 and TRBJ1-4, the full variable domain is EAQVTQNPRYLITVTGKKLTVTCSQNMNHEYMSWYRQDPGLGLRQIYYSMNVEVTDKGDVPEGYKVSRKEKRNFPLILESPSPNQTSLYFCASSPRQGFQEKLFFGSGTQLSVL.

The CDR3, as DNA: TGTGCCAGCAGCCGGAGACAGGGGGGAGGCACCGGGGAGCTGTTTTTT. Protein sequence: CASSRRQGGGTGELFF. The chain is built from TRBV11-3 and TRBJ2-2, with 9 nucleotides matching TRBD1. Germline values: CDR1 SGHNT, CDR2 YENEEA. The trim removed 5 bases at V and 4 bases at J, leaving 8 bases unmatched. This CDR3 has 16 residues.

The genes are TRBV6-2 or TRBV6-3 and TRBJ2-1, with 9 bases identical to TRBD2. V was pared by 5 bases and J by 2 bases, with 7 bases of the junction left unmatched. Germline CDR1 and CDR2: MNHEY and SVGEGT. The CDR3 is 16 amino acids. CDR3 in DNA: TGTGCCAGCAGTCCCTTTAGCGGGAGCGCCTACAATGAGCAGTTCTTC. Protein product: CASSPFSGSAYNEQFF.

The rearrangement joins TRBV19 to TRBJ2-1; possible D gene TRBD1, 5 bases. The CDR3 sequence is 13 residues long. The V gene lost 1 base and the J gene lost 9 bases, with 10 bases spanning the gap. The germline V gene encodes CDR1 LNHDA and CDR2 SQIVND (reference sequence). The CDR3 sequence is CASSIGQGSEQFF. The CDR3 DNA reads TGTGCCAGTAGTATAGGGCAGGGCAGTGAGCAGTTCTTC.

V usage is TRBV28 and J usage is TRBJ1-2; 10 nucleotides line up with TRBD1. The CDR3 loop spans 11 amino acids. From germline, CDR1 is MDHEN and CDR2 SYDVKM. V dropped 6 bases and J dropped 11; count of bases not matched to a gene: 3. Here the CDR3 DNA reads TGTGCCAGCAGCGGGGACAGGGGATACACCTTC. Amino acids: CASSGDRGYTF.

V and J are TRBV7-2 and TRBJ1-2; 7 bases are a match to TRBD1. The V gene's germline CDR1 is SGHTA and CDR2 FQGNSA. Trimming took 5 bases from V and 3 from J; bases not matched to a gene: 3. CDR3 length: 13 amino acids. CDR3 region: CASSPGTDYGYTF. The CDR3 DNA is TGTGCCAGCAGCCCAGGGACAGACTATGGCTACACCTTC.

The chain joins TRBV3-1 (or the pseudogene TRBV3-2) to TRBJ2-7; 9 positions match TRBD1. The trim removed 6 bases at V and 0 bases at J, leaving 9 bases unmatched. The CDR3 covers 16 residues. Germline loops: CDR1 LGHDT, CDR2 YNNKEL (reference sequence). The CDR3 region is CASSPTGGASSYEQYF. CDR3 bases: TGTGCCAGCAGTCCCACAGGGGGCGCGAGCTCCTACGAGCAGTACTTC.

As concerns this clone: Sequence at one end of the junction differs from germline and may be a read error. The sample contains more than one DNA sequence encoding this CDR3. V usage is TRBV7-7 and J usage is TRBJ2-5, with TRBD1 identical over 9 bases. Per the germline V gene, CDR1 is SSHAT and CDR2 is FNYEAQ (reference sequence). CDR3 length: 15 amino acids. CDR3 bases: TGTGCTAGCAGTTTAGACAGGGGGGGTCAAGAGACCCAGTACTTC. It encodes CASSLDRGGQETQYF.

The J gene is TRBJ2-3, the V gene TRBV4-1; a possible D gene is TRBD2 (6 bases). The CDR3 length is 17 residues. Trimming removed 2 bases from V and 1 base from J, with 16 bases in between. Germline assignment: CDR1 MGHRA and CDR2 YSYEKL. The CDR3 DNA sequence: TGCGCCAGCAGCCAACCCTCGTGGAGGGGCCGCACAGATACGCAGTATTTT. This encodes CASSQPSWRGRTDTQYF.

The CDR3 here is CATAGIALGNEQFF. DNA of the CDR3: TGTGCCACCGCGGGGATCGCCCTTGGTAATGAGCAGTTCTTC. V and J are TRBV15 and TRBJ2-1, with D perhaps matching TRBD2 (6 bases). Trimming took 8 bases from V and 7 from J, leaving 18 bases between them. The germline V gene encodes CDR1 LNHNV and CDR2 YYDKDF (reference sequence). The CDR3 is 14 residues long. Full variable domain (missing parts from reference TRBV15 and TRBJ2-1): DAMVIQNPRYQVTQFGKPVTLSCSQTLNHNVMYWYQQKSSQAPKLLFHYYDKDFNNEADTPDNFQSRRPNTSFCFLDIRSPGLGDTAMYLCATAGIALGNEQFFGPGTRLTVL.

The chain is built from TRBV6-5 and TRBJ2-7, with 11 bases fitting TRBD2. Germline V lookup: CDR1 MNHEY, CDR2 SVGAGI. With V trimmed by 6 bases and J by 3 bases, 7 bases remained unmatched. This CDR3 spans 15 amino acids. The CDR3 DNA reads TGTGCCAGCAGGCAAACTAGCGGGGGAAGCTACGAGCAGTACTTC. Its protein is CASRQTSGGSYEQYF.

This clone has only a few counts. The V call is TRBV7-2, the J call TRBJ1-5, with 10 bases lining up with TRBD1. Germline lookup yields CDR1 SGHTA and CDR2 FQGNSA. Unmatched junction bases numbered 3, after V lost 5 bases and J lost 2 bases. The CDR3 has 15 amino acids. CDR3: CASSRQGAGNQPQHF. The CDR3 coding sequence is TGTGCCAGCAGCAGACAGGGGGCTGGCAATCAGCCCCAGCATTTT.

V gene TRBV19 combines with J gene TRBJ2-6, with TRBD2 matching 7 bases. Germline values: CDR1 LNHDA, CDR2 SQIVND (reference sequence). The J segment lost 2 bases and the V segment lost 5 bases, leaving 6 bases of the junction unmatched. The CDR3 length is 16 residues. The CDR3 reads CASSPPTSAGANVLTF. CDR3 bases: TGTGCCAGTAGTCCCCCAACTAGCGCTGGGGCCAACGTCCTGACTTTC.

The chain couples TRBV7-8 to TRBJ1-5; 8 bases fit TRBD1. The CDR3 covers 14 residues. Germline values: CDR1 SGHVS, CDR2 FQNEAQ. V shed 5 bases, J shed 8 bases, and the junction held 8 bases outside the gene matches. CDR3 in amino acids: CASSLTGGFEPQHF. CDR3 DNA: TGTGCCAGCAGCCTAACAGGGGGTTTTGAGCCCCAGCATTTT. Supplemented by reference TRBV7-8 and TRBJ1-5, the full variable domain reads GAGVSQSPRYKVAKRGQDVALRCDPISGHVSLFWYQQALGQGPEFLTYFQNEAQLDKSGLPSDRFFAERPEGSVSTLKIQRTQQEDSAVYLCASSLTGGFEPQHFGDGTRLSIL.

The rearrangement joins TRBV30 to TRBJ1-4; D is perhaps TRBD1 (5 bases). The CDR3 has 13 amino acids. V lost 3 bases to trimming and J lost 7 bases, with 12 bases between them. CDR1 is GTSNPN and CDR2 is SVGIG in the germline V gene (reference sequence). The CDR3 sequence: CAWRVKGVEKLFF. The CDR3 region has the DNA TGTGCCTGGAGGGTAAAAGGGGTTGAAAAACTGTTTTTT.